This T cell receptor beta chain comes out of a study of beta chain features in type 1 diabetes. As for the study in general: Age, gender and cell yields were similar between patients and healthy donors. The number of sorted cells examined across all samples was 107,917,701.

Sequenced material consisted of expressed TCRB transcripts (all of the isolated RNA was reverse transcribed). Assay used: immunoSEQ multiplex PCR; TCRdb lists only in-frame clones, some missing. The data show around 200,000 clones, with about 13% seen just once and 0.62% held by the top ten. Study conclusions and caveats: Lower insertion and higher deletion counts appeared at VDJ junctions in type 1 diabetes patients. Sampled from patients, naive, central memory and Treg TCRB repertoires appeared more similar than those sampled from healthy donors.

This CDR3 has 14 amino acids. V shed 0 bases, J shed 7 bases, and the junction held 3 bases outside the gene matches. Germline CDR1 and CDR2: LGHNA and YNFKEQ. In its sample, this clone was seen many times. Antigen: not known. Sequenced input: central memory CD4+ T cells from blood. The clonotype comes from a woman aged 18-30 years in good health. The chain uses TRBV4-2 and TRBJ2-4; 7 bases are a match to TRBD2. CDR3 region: CASSQDSAGNIQYF. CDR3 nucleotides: TGTGCCAGCAGCCAAGATTCAGCGGGGAACATTCAGTACTTC.